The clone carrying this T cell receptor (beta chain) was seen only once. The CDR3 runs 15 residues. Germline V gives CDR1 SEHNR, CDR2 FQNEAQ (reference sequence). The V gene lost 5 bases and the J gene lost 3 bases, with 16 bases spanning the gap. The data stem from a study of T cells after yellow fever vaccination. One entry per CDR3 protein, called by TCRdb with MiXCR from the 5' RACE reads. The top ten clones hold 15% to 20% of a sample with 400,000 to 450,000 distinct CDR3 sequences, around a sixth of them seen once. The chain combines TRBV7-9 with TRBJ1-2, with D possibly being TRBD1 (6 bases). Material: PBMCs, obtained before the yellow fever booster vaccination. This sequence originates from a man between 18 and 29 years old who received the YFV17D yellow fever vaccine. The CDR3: CASSPPVAGDYGYTF. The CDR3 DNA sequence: TGTGCCAGCAGCCCCCCGGTTGCAGGGGACTATGGCTACACCTTC.